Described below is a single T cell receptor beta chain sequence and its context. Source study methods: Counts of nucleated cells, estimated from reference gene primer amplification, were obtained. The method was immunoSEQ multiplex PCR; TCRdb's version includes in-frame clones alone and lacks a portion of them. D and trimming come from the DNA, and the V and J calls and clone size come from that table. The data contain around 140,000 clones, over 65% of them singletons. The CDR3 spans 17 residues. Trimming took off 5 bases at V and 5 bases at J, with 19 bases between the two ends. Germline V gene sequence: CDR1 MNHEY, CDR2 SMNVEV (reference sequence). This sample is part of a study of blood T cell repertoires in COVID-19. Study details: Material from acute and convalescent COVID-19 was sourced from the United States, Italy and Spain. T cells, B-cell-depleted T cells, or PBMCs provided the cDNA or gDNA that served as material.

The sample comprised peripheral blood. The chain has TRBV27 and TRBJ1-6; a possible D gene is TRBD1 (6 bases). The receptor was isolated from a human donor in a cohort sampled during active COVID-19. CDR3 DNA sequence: TGTGCCAGCAGTCCTTGGGACATTGGGGGCAATAATTCACCCCTCCACTTT. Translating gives CASSPWDIGGNNSPLHF.